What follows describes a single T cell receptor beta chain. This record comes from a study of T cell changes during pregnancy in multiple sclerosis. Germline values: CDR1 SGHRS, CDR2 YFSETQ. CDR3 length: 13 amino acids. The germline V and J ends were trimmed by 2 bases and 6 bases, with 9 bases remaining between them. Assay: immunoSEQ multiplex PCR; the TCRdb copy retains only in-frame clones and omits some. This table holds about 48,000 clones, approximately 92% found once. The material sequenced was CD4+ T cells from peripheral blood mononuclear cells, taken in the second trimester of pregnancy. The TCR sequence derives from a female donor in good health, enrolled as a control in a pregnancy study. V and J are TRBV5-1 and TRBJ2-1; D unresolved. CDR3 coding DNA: TGCGCCAGCAGCTTTGAGTACAGCAATGAGCAGTTCTTC. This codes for CASSFEYSNEQFF.